Presented here are 32 T cell receptor beta chains from one specimen sequenced in a study of T cells in Graves' hyperthyroidism and ophthalmopathy. Regions amplified from RNA transcripts were the TCR beta CDR3 regions. When the TCR CDR3 underwent first-round RT-PCR, the HTBI primer set was used. MiXCR, applied by TCRdb to the multiplex PCR reads, yields one record per CDR3 protein. Of roughly 720,000 distinct CDR3 sequences listed, 15% to 20% are singletons. The sequenced material came from blood. The receptors here all came from a man between 45 and 60 years old with Graves' hyperthyroidism.

This chain joins TRBV13 and TRBJ2-3; 9 bases agree with TRBD2. CDR3 length equals 14 residues. Germline CDR1 and CDR2: PRHDT and FYEKMQ (reference sequence). Trimming at V came to 7 bases and at J to 5 bases, leaving 7 bases not matched to a gene. The CDR3 sequence: CASTPSGIVDTQYF. CDR3 DNA: TGTGCCAGCACCCCTAGCGGGATTGTAGATACGCAGTATTTT.

This clonotype was seen more than once but under ten times. The chain has TRBV20-1 and TRBJ2-5; D is ambiguous. The CDR3 extends over 12 amino acids. Trimming stripped 2 bases from V and 1 base from J, with 5 bases between. In germline, CDR1 is DFQATT, CDR2 SNEGSKA (reference sequence). The CDR3 sequence: CSARRPQETQYF. The DNA of the CDR3 is TGCAGTGCTAGAAGGCCCCAAGAGACCCAGTACTTC.

J is TRBJ2-1 and V is TRBV6-2 or TRBV6-3, with 8 bases that match TRBD2. With V trimmed by 10 bases and J by 0 bases, 14 bases remained unmatched. Germline V CDR1 and CDR2: MNHEY, SVGEGT. The CDR3 loop spans 17 amino acids. CDR3 nucleotides: TGTGCCACCACTCCGGGACTAGGAACGGCCTCCTACAATGAGCAGTTCTTC. This encodes CATTPGLGTASYNEQFF.

Concerning this clonotype: Relative to the germline gene, one junction end is altered; a read error may explain this. The V and J genes are TRBV7-2 and TRBJ1-6; a possible D gene is TRBD1 (5 bases). The germline gives CDR1 SGHTA, CDR2 FQGNSA. The CDR3 sequence is 15 residues long. DNA for the CDR3: TGTGCCAGCATCTTATTGGGTCAGGGTTATTCACCCCTCCACTTT. It codes for CASILLGQGYSPLHF.

This clonotype has just a few counts. The chain is built from TRBV29-1 and TRBJ1-1, with D possibly being TRBD1 (6 bases). Germline V gene data show CDR1 as SQVTM and CDR2 as ANQGSEA. V dropped 1 base and J dropped 1 base, with 10 bases sitting between them. The CDR3 runs 14 residues. The CDR3 DNA follows: TGCAGCGTTGAAGGCGCCAGGGGGAACACTGAAGCTTTCTTT. This codes for CSVEGARGNTEAFF.

The CDR3 is CASSYWDRADGYTF. The DNA of the CDR3 is TGTGCCAGCAGTTACTGGGACAGGGCGGATGGCTACACCTTC. The chain joins TRBV6-5 to TRBJ1-2, with TRBD1 matching 9 bases. Losses at the gene ends were 1 base for V and 6 bases for J; bases not matched to a gene: 3. This CDR3 spans 14 amino acids. CDR1 and CDR2 (germline): MNHEY, SVGAGI.

This clonotype was seen repeatedly, ten times or more. The chain has TRBV12-5 and TRBJ2-3, with 13 positions matching TRBD2. J was trimmed by 4 bases and V by 1 base; bases with no gene match: 5. Germline V gene sequence: CDR1 LGHNT, CDR2 FRNRAP. This CDR3 comprises 17 residues. As DNA, the CDR3 is TGTGCTAGTGGTTTGGCCGGGACTAGCGGGATTCCAGATACGCAGTATTTT. It is translated as CASGLAGTSGIPDTQYF.

This clonotype was observed a handful of times. The CDR3 DNA sequence: TGTGCCAGCAGTTCCACCGGGCAGGGGGAGGATACGCAGTATTTT. It specifies CASSSTGQGEDTQYF. The rearrangement uses TRBV12-3 or TRBV12-4 and TRBJ2-3; the match to TRBD1 covers 7 bases. This CDR3 spans 15 amino acids. Unmatched junction bases numbered 10, after V lost 4 bases and J lost 6 bases.

V usage is TRBV20-1 and J usage is TRBJ2-6; D gene unclear. V was clipped by 5 bases and J by 0 bases, with 14 bases between them. This CDR3 comprises 16 residues. The V gene's germline CDR1 is DFQATT and CDR2 SNEGSKA (reference sequence). CDR3 loop: CSADPRAVSGANVLTF. The CDR3 DNA sequence: TGCAGTGCTGACCCAAGGGCCGTCTCTGGGGCCAACGTCCTGACTTTC.

The CDR3, as DNA: TGTGCCAGCAGCCCGACTAGCGGGTTGAACAATGAGCAGTTCTTC. It specifies CASSPTSGLNNEQFF. The rearrangement joins TRBV6-1 to TRBJ2-1; the match to TRBD2 covers 10 bases. The CDR3 spans 15 residues. In germline, CDR1 is MNHNS, CDR2 SASEGT. V gave up 6 bases and J gave up 5 bases; unmatched junction bases: 7.

The chain combines TRBV19 with TRBJ2-2, with D perhaps TRBD2 (5 bases). CDR3 size: 15 residues. Germline CDR1 is LNHDA and CDR2 is SQIVND (reference sequence). V was pared by 3 bases and J by 6 bases, with 14 bases between. The CDR3 loop reads CASSIGREGAGELFF. DNA of the CDR3: TGTGCCAGTAGTATCGGCCGAGAGGGAGCCGGGGAGCTGTTTTTT.

The chain uses TRBV3-1 and TRBJ2-7, with 9 positions matching TRBD1. Losses at the gene ends were 1 base for V and 7 bases for J; bases not matched to a gene: 5. Per the germline V gene, CDR1 is LGHDT and CDR2 is YNNKEL (reference sequence). This CDR3 has 14 residues. The CDR3 region is CASSQVQGAVEQYF. The CDR3 coding sequence is TGTGCCAGCAGCCAAGTACAGGGGGCGGTTGAGCAGTACTTC.

This clonotype was detected ten times or more. This sequence joins TRBV7-8 and TRBJ2-1, with 11 bases aligning to TRBD2. Trimming removed 7 bases from V and 4 bases from J; junction bases left unmatched: 12. The CDR3 spans 17 residues. Germline V gene sequence: CDR1 SGHVS, CDR2 FQNEAQ. The CDR3 sequence is CASKLILAGVSYNEQFF. For the CDR3, the DNA is TGTGCCAGCAAACTCATACTAGCGGGAGTTTCGTACAATGAGCAGTTCTTC.

Many counts were recorded for this clonotype. The chain links TRBV24-1 to TRBJ2-7; D may be TRBD2 (5 bases). This CDR3 is built from 16 residues. Germline V CDR1 and CDR2: KGHDR, SFDVKD. The CDR3 here is CATGGYDPTSGYEQYF. The CDR3 DNA reads TGTGCTACCGGAGGATACGACCCAACGTCGGGTTACGAGCAGTACTTC.

In regard to this clonotype: This could be a read error, since a much larger clone is one nucleotide away. The chain combines TRBV28 with TRBJ1-1; D is uncertain. V was clipped by 2 bases and J by 4 bases, with 8 bases between them. CDR1 is MDHEN, CDR2 SYDVKM, per germline. The CDR3 runs to 13 residues. The CDR3 coding sequence is TGTGCCAGCAGTTTAACGTGGGCCACTGAAGCTTTCTTT. As protein: CASSLTWATEAFF.

The chain uses TRBV24-1 and TRBJ2-3; D might be TRBD1 or TRBD2, each matching 6 bases. The CDR3 contains 17 residues. CDR1 is KGHDR and CDR2 is SFDVKD in the germline V gene. The V end was cut by 1 base, the J end by 2 bases, with 15 bases between. The CDR3 loop is CATSDFETRGNTDTQYF. The CDR3 DNA sequence: TGTGCCACCAGTGATTTCGAGACTAGGGGGAACACAGATACGCAGTATTTT.

The sample holds many counts of this clonotype. The chain carries TRBV12-3 or TRBV12-4 and TRBJ1-1; D is unclear. V dropped 7 bases and J dropped 0 bases, with 12 bases sitting between them. The CDR3 covers 14 residues. As DNA, the CDR3 is TGTGCCAGCACCCTCACAGCGATGAACACTGAAGCTTTCTTT. It is translated as CASTLTAMNTEAFF.

This clonotype was seen many times. This sequence joins TRBV10-3 and TRBJ2-3; 8 positions agree with TRBD2. Germline CDR1 and CDR2: ENHRY and SYGVKD. Unmatched junction bases numbered 9, after V lost 4 bases and J lost 3 bases. The CDR3 runs 16 residues. The CDR3 sequence is CAISAGSGVYTDTQYF. CDR3 DNA: TGTGCCATCAGTGCTGGTAGCGGGGTATATACAGATACGCAGTATTTT.

This chain links TRBV2 with TRBJ2-5; D assignment may be TRBD1 or TRBD2 (6 bases each). Germline V gene data show CDR1 as SNHLY and CDR2 as FYNNEI. V lost 8 bases and J lost 5, with 12 bases in between. There are 12 residues in the CDR3. CDR3 nucleotide sequence: TGTGCCAGCTCAACAGGGAGGGAGACCCAGTACTTC. Amino acid sequence: CASSTGRETQYF.

This clonotype was seen ten or more times. V usage is TRBV11-3 and J usage is TRBJ2-3; D call uncertain. The CDR3 has 12 residues. V lost 0 bases and J lost 8, with 6 bases in between. Germline values: CDR1 SGHNT, CDR2 YENEEA. The CDR3 region has the DNA TGTGCCAGCAGCTTAGAGTTGGGTACGCAGTATTTT. Translating gives CASSLELGTQYF.

This clonotype has ten or more counts. The chain recombines TRBV27 with TRBJ2-1; TRBD2 matches at 7 bases. There are 13 residues in the CDR3. Germline V gives CDR1 MNHEY, CDR2 SMNVEV (reference sequence). The V and J ends lost 6 bases and 9 bases, in that order; junction bases with no gene match: 8. CDR3 bases: TGTGCCAGCAGCTTGGGGGGGTGGGGTGAGCAGTTCTTC. Protein product: CASSLGGWGEQFF.

At least ten counts were recorded for this clonotype. The J gene is TRBJ1-1, the V gene TRBV18; TRBD1 matches 9 bases. Germline loops: CDR1 KGHSH, CDR2 LQKENI. With V trimmed by 3 bases and J by 4 bases, 12 bases remained unmatched. The CDR3 is 17 amino acids. The DNA of the CDR3 is TGTGCCAGCTCACCTCGAACTCTGAGACAGGGGGGCACTGAAGCTTTCTTT. Amino acids: CASSPRTLRQGGTEAFF.

This clonotype was counted many times. The V and J genes are TRBV5-1 and TRBJ2-3; D is possibly TRBD2 (5 bases). Germline lookup yields CDR1 SGHRS and CDR2 YFSETQ. The V end lost 2 bases, the J end lost 0 bases, and 13 bases lay between the germline ends. The CDR3 extends over 16 amino acids. The CDR3 nucleotides are TGCGCCAGCAGCTTAACGGGGTCTGCAAGCACAGATACGCAGTATTTT. It is translated as CASSLTGSASTDTQYF.

This clonotype appeared many times. The chain is built from TRBV11-2 and TRBJ2-2; 9 bases fit TRBD1. Trimming removed 7 bases from V and 2 bases from J; junction bases left unmatched: 8. Germline loops: CDR1 SGHAT, CDR2 FQNNGV. This CDR3 has 16 amino acids. CDR3 residues: CASTYRQGVNTGELFF. The CDR3 DNA reads TGTGCCAGCACGTACAGACAGGGGGTTAACACCGGGGAGCTGTTTTTT.

This clonotype has at least ten counts. The chain joins TRBV12-3 or TRBV12-4 to TRBJ1-4, with D possibly being TRBD1 (5 bases). Between the trimmed V and J ends, which lost 3 bases and 8 bases, there was a span of 13 bases. CDR3 length: 14 residues. As DNA, the CDR3 is TGTGCCAGCAGTTTTGGGACGGGAATCGAAAAACTGTTTTTT. It codes for CASSFGTGIEKLFF.

This clonotype was seen ten or more times. The chain links TRBV12-5 to TRBJ2-3; D uncertain. The CDR3 covers 12 residues. Trimming pared 6 bases from V and 2 bases from J, leaving 6 bases between. Germline V gene sequence: CDR1 LGHNT, CDR2 FRNRAP. The CDR3 protein is CASGPTTDTQYF. CDR3 in DNA: TGTGCTAGTGGCCCTACCACAGATACGCAGTATTTT.

This clonotype was seen at least ten times. The chain has TRBV20-1 and TRBJ2-7; D may be TRBD1 or TRBD2 (5 bases each). The CDR3 consists of 13 residues. CDR1 and CDR2 from the germline V gene are DFQATT and SNEGSKA (reference sequence). The V end lost 3 bases, the J end lost 4 bases, and 13 bases lay between the germline ends. CDR3 amino acids: CSASGQGVYEQYF. CDR3 in DNA: TGCAGTGCTAGCGGCCAGGGAGTATACGAGCAGTACTTC.

This clonotype was picked up many times. The chain recombines TRBV20-1 with TRBJ1-4, with 7 bases matching TRBD1. V gave up 3 bases and J gave up 8 bases; unmatched junction bases: 6. This CDR3 has 13 residues. CDR1 and CDR2 from the germline V gene are DFQATT and SNEGSKA (reference sequence). CDR3 amino acids: CSARTGINEKLFF. CDR3 bases: TGCAGTGCTAGGACAGGGATCAACGAAAAACTGTTTTTT.

With respect to this clonotype: With a much larger clone just one base away, this may be a read error. The rearrangement uses TRBV29-1 and TRBJ2-7, with 11 nucleotides matching TRBD2. V was clipped by 6 bases and J by 2 bases; unmatched bases: 9. CDR1 is SQVTM and CDR2 is ANQGSEA in the germline V gene. There are 15 residues in the CDR3. CDR3: CSVFFSGRETYEQYF. The CDR3 nucleotides read TGCAGCGTCTTCTTTAGCGGGAGGGAAACCTACGAGCAGTACTTC.

This clonotype was picked up a small number of times. The chain uses TRBV19 and TRBJ1-1; D is uncertain. Looked up from germline, CDR1 is LNHDA and CDR2 is SQIVND (reference sequence). The CDR3 sequence is 14 residues long. V lost 1 base to trimming and J lost 4 bases, with 10 bases between them. This CDR3 reads CASSIGNWGTEAFF. DNA of the CDR3: TGTGCCAGTAGTATAGGGAACTGGGGCACTGAAGCTTTCTTT.

This clonotype was seen a few times. An end of the junction does not agree with germline; a read error may underlie this. In DNA form, the CDR3 reads TGTGCCGGCAGCTTAGTAGGAGATACGCAGTATTTT. Protein product: CAGSLVGDTQYF. The chain combines TRBV7-9 with TRBJ2-3; D ambiguous. The CDR3 loop spans 12 amino acids. Germline V gives CDR1 SEHNR, CDR2 FQNEAQ (reference sequence).

The rearrangement joins TRBV12-3 or TRBV12-4 to TRBJ2-7, with D possibly being TRBD1 (6 bases). The CDR3 is made up of 15 amino acids. The V end was cut by 5 bases, the J end by 2 bases, with 16 bases between. The CDR3 loop reads CASSPLRGSPYEQYF. In DNA, the CDR3 is TGTGCCAGCAGTCCTTTGAGGGGGAGTCCCTACGAGCAGTACTTC.